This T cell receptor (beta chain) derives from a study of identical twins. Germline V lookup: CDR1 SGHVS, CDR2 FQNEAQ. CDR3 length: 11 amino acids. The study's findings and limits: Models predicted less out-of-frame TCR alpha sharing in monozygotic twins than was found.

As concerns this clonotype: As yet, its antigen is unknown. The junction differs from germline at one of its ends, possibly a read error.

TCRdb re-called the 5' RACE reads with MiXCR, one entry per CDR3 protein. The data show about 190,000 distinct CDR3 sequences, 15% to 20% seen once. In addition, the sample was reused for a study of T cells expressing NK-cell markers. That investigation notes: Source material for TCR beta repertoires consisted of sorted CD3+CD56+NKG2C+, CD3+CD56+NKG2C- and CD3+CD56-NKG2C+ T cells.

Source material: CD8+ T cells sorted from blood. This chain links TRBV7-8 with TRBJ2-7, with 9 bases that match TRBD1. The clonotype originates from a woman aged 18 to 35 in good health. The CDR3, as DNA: TGTGCCAGCAGCTCCATCACAGGGGGCTCGTTC. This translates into CASSSITGGSF.